These T cell receptor beta chains were read from a single sample in a study of T cells in tuberculosis. TCRdb's table, derived via immunoSEQ multiplex PCR, lists solely in-frame clones and lacks some. Seen here are about 30,000 clones, around 93% observed once, and the top ten hold less than 3%. The source was PBMCs, collected at tuberculosis diagnosis. The origin of the receptors is an adult with tuberculosis. CDR3s include the opening cysteine and the closing phenylalanine or tryptophan. D genes are given only for firm matches. Expanded clones are given a class, and other clones once, few, many or no size at all.

CDR3 DNA: TGTGCCAGCAGTGAAGTGGGCAGAAATTACGAGCAGTACTTC
CDR3 protein: CASSEVGRNYEQYF
J gene: TRBJ2-7
V gene: TRBV6-1
clone size: .
D gene: .

CDR3 DNA: TGCGCCAGCAGCTTGGTGCCCCGGGGGGGCCTGTACCAAGAGACCCAGTACTTC
CDR3 protein: CASSLVPRGGLYQETQYF
J gene: TRBJ2-5
V gene: TRBV5-1
clone size: .
D gene: TRBD2

CDR3 DNA: TGTGCCAGCAGCCCCCATCTAGATATGGGTTACAATGAGCAGTTCTTC
CDR3 protein: CASSPHLDMGYNEQFF
J gene: TRBJ2-1
V gene: TRBV11-3
clone size: .
D gene: .

CDR3 DNA: TGTGCCACCAGCAGGGTTTTCACAAAATCGGGCTACACCTTC
CDR3 protein: CATSRVFTKSGYTF
J gene: TRBJ1-2
V gene: TRBV15
clone size: .
D gene: .

CDR3 DNA: TGCGCCAGCAGCCCTGGGACTAGCGGCACCACAGATACGCAGTATTTT
CDR3 protein: CASSPGTSGTTDTQYF
J gene: TRBJ2-3
V gene: TRBV5-1
clone size: once
D gene: TRBD2

CDR3 DNA: TGTGCCAGCAGTCCCCGACAGCTGATGAACACTGAAGCTTTCTTT
CDR3 protein: CASSPRQLMNTEAFF
J gene: TRBJ1-1
V gene: TRBV25-1
clone size: .
D gene: .

CDR3 DNA: TGCGCCAGCAGCCAAGATCTGGACTGGGCGAGGTCGGGGACCCAGTACTTC
CDR3 protein: CASSQDLDWARSGTQYF
J gene: TRBJ2-5
V gene: TRBV4-3
clone size: .
D gene: .

CDR3 DNA: TGTGCCAGCAGCCAAGATCTACAGGGGGCGAACAATGAGCAGTTCTTC
CDR3 protein: CASSQDLQGANNEQFF
J gene: TRBJ2-1
V gene: TRBV4-2
clone size: once
D gene: TRBD1

CDR3 DNA: TGTGCCAGCAGCGGCGGGACAGGGTCATGGGAGCAGTTCTTC
CDR3 protein: CASSGGTGSWEQFF
J gene: TRBJ2-1
V gene: TRBV7-2
clone size: .
D gene: TRBD1

CDR3 DNA: TGTGCCTGTCATCGGGGGGGCCGAGTTGAGCAGTTCTTC
CDR3 protein: CACHRGGRVEQFF
J gene: TRBJ2-1
V gene: TRBV30
clone size: once
D gene: TRBD2

CDR3 DNA: TGTGCCAGCAGCGTGACAGGCACCTACGAGCAGTACTTC
CDR3 protein: CASSVTGTYEQYF
J gene: TRBJ2-7
V gene: TRBV25-1
clone size: .
D gene: .

CDR3 DNA: TGTGCCAGCGTACGACAGGGAGAAGGAGAAAAACTGTTTTTT
CDR3 protein: CASVRQGEGEKLFF
J gene: TRBJ1-4
V gene: TRBV28
clone size: once
D gene: TRBD1

CDR3 DNA: TGTGCCAGCAGTGTCGGTGAGGTTAGCGCTGAAGCTTTCTTT
CDR3 protein: CASSVGEVSAEAFF
J gene: TRBJ1-1
V gene: TRBV6-1
clone size: .
D gene: .

CDR3 DNA: TGTGCCAGCAGCAACAGGCCAGGGGGAGCTCCCCTCCACTTT
CDR3 protein: CASSNRPGGAPLHF
J gene: TRBJ1-6
V gene: TRBV21-1
clone size: .
D gene: .

CDR3 DNA: TGCGCCAGCAGCCTTAGCTCCTACGAGCAGTACTTC
CDR3 protein: CASSLSSYEQYF
J gene: TRBJ2-7
V gene: TRBV5-1
clone size: once
D gene: .

CDR3 DNA: TGTGCCAGCAGTGTAACCGGGACACCTGAAGCTTTCTTT
CDR3 protein: CASSVTGTPEAFF
J gene: TRBJ1-1
V gene: TRBV25-1
clone size: .
D gene: .

CDR3 DNA: TGCAGTGCTAGGGGGACAAATGGCTACACCTTC
CDR3 protein: CSARGTNGYTF
J gene: TRBJ1-2
V gene: TRBV20-1
clone size: .
D gene: .

CDR3 DNA: TGCGCCAGCAGCCCTAGGGGGAGGGGTTTGGTGAACACTGAAGCTTTCTTT
CDR3 protein: CASSPRGRGLVNTEAFF
J gene: TRBJ1-1
V gene: TRBV4-3
clone size: .
D gene: .

CDR3 DNA: TGCGCCAGCAGCCAAGAGGGGGGGGTACACAATGAGCAGTTCTTC
CDR3 protein: CASSQEGGVHNEQFF
J gene: TRBJ2-1
V gene: TRBV4-3
clone size: .
D gene: TRBD2

CDR3 DNA: TGTGCCAGCAGTTTAACCCCGGCGCAACGAGGGGAGCAGTTCTTC
CDR3 protein: CASSLTPAQRGEQFF
J gene: TRBJ2-1
V gene: TRBV27
clone size: .
D gene: .

CDR3 DNA: TGCGCCAGCAGTGAGGTTAGCGGCGGTGCCGGGGAGCTGTTTTTT
CDR3 protein: CASSEVSGGAGELFF
J gene: TRBJ2-2
V gene: TRBV10-2
clone size: .
D gene: .

CDR3 DNA: TGTGCCAGCAGTTTTGGGGGACAGCCTAATGAAAAACTGTTTTTT
CDR3 protein: CASSFGGQPNEKLFF
J gene: TRBJ1-4
V gene: TRBV27
clone size: .
D gene: TRBD1

CDR3 DNA: TGCGCCAGCAGTGGGGACAGGGTATGGACTGAAGCTTTCTTT
CDR3 protein: CASSGDRVWTEAFF
J gene: TRBJ1-1
V gene: TRBV10-2
clone size: once
D gene: TRBD1

CDR3 DNA: TGTGCCAGCAGTCAACCCGCCGAGGGGGGCAATCAGCCCCAGCATTTT
CDR3 protein: CASSQPAEGGNQPQHF
J gene: TRBJ1-5
V gene: TRBV28
clone size: .
D gene: .

CDR3 DNA: TGTGCCAGCAGCTCCACCTCCACGGGGGGCGATGGCTACACCTTC
CDR3 protein: CASSSTSTGGDGYTF
J gene: TRBJ1-2
V gene: TRBV6-5
clone size: once
D gene: .

CDR3 DNA: TGTGCCATCAGACAGGGCGGCCTCTACGAGCAGTACTTC
CDR3 protein: CAIRQGGLYEQYF
J gene: TRBJ2-7
V gene: TRBV10-3
clone size: .
D gene: .

CDR3 DNA: TGTGCCATCAGTTCTCGGACAGGGATGACTGGAAACACCATATATTTT
CDR3 protein: CAISSRTGMTGNTIYF
J gene: TRBJ1-3
V gene: TRBV10-3
clone size: .
D gene: TRBD1

CDR3 DNA: TGTGCCAGCAGTTTAAAGTGGGACAGGGGTCAGCCCCAGCATTTT
CDR3 protein: CASSLKWDRGQPQHF
J gene: TRBJ1-5
V gene: TRBV28
clone size: .
D gene: TRBD1

CDR3 DNA: TGTGCCAGCAGTTGGGGACTTCAAGAGACCCAGTACTTC
CDR3 protein: CASSWGLQETQYF
J gene: TRBJ2-5
V gene: TRBV27
clone size: .
D gene: .

CDR3 DNA: TGTGCCAGCAGGTCTGGAATCAGGGGTACTAATGAAAAACTGTTTTTT
CDR3 protein: CASRSGIRGTNEKLFF
J gene: TRBJ1-4
V gene: TRBV7-2
clone size: .
D gene: .

CDR3 DNA: TGTGCCTGGAGTCCTAATCCCTACAACTATGGCTACACCTTC
CDR3 protein: CAWSPNPYNYGYTF
J gene: TRBJ1-2
V gene: TRBV30
clone size: .
D gene: .